The rows below give T cell receptor beta chains drawn from one sample of a study of CD8+ T cells in alopecia areata. This table comes from immunoSEQ multiplex PCR, and its TCRdb copy is limited to in-frame clones, with some not included. The sample has about 39,000 clones, about three fifths seen once. This specimen was CD8+ T cells sorted from blood, taken at week 4, from a patient treated with tofacitinib. These receptors came from a human donor with alopecia areata. The CDR3 runs from the conserved cysteine through the conserved F or W. Each record gives: D gene, J gene, clone size, V gene, CDR3 protein, CDR3 DNA. A D gene is named only where the DNA matches it firmly. Expanded clones get a size class; other rows say once, few or many, or leave the size out.

NA	TRBJ1-5	NA	TRBV30	CAWSEEVNQPQHF	TGTGCCTGGAGTGAGGAGGTCAATCAGCCCCAGCATTTT
NA	TRBJ2-7	NA	TRBV4-3	CASSQFRDGSYEQYF	TGCGCCAGCAGCCAATTCCGGGACGGATCCTACGAGCAGTACTTC
NA	TRBJ2-1	NA	TRBV30	CAWSYRDKNLF	TGTGCCTGGAGCTACCGGGACAAGAACCTCTTC
NA	TRBJ2-6	once	TRBV29-1	CSVLGVAGANVLTF	TGCAGCGTTCTCGGGGTGGCTGGGGCCAACGTCCTGACTTTC
NA	TRBJ1-1	NA	TRBV11-2	CASSFRGGTEAFF	TGTGCCAGCAGCTTTCGAGGGGGCACTGAAGCTTTCTTT
NA	TRBJ2-1	NA	TRBV10-1	CASSESTGPYNEQFF	TGCGCCAGCAGTGAGTCGACGGGTCCCTACAATGAGCAGTTCTTC
NA	TRBJ2-3	NA	TRBV2	CATIRPDTDTQYF	TGTGCCACGATTAGGCCAGATACAGATACGCAGTATTTT
NA	TRBJ1-1	NA	TRBV30	CAWITGMNTEAFF	TGTGCCTGGATAACAGGAATGAACACTGAAGCTTTCTTT
TRBD2	TRBJ2-1	NA	TRBV29-1	CSVAGRGGINEQFF	TGCAGCGTTGCGGGTCGGGGGGGCATCAATGAGCAGTTCTTC
NA	TRBJ1-1	NA	TRBV4-3	CASSQGAHTEAFF	TGCGCCAGCAGCCAAGGGGCGCACACTGAAGCTTTCTTT
NA	TRBJ2-5	NA	TRBV29-1	CSVEAGGETQYF	TGCAGCGTTGAAGCGGGCGGAGAGACCCAGTACTTC
NA	TRBJ2-6	NA	TRBV23-1	CASSHSHRTAGANVLTF	TGCGCCAGCAGTCACTCACACCGTACCGCTGGGGCCAACGTCCTGACTTTC
NA	TRBJ2-1	few	TRBV19	CASNSGSYNEQFF	TGTGCCAGTAACTCCGGGTCCTACAATGAGCAGTTCTTC
TRBD1	TRBJ2-3	NA	TRBV23-1	CASRKKTGSGTDTQYF	TGCGCCAGCAGAAAAAAGACAGGGTCGGGTACAGATACGCAGTATTTT
TRBD1	TRBJ2-1	NA	TRBV7-2	CASSQDGTGTNEQFF	TGCGCCAGCAGCCAAGATGGGACAGGAACCAATGAGCAGTTCTTC
TRBD1	TRBJ2-7	NA	TRBV10-2	CASSDPDRPWDEQYF	TGCGCCAGCAGTGACCCGGACAGGCCCTGGGACGAGCAGTACTTC
NA	TRBJ2-1	NA	TRBV30	CAWSEQVISYNEQFF	TGTGCCTGGAGCGAACAGGTTATCTCCTACAATGAGCAGTTCTTC
TRBD1	TRBJ2-7	NA	TRBV30	CAWSLGTGFDEQYF	TGTGCCTGGAGTCTAGGGACAGGGTTCGACGAGCAGTACTTC
NA	TRBJ2-7	NA	TRBV9	CASSVDGNGVSEQYF	TGTGCCAGCAGCGTAGACGGAAACGGGGTAAGCGAGCAGTACTTC
NA	TRBJ1-1	NA	TRBV13	CASSFRGNTEAFF	TGTGCCAGCAGCTTTCGAGGGAACACTGAAGCTTTCTTT
TRBD2	TRBJ2-5	NA	TRBV23-1	CASSIPSGIQETQYF	TGCGCCAGCAGTATCCCTAGCGGGATCCAAGAGACCCAGTACTTC
TRBD1	TRBJ2-7	NA	TRBV30	CAWETGTGNYEQYF	TGTGCCTGGGAAACCGGGACAGGGAACTACGAGCAGTACTTC
NA	TRBJ1-2	once	TRBV29-1	CSVENYGYTF	TGCAGCGTTGAAAACTATGGCTACACCTTC
NA	TRBJ2-6	NA	TRBV6-5	CASGPETSGANVLTF	TGTGCCAGCGGGCCAGAAACTAGTGGGGCCAACGTCCTGACTTTC
TRBD1	TRBJ2-7	once	TRBV5-6	CASNFWTGVPYEQYF	TGTGCCAGCAACTTCTGGACAGGGGTTCCCTACGAGCAGTACTTC
TRBD1	TRBJ2-7	NA	TRBV7-2	CASSLGQGGYEQYF	TGTGCCAGCAGCCTCGGACAGGGGGGTTACGAGCAGTACTTC
NA	TRBJ2-3	few	TRBV7-9	CASSSNRDTQYF	TGTGCCAGCAGCTCAAACCGAGATACGCAGTATTTT
TRBD1	TRBJ2-7	NA	TRBV29-1	CSVGTGDSEQYF	TGCAGCGTGGGGACAGGGGATTCCGAGCAGTACTTC
NA	TRBJ1-3	few	TRBV7-8	CASQGDKGGNTIYF	TGTGCCAGCCAAGGGGACAAAGGCGGAAACACCATATATTTT
TRBD1	TRBJ2-7	NA	TRBV27	CASSPTGTGLGEQYF	TGTGCCAGCAGTCCAACCGGGACAGGCCTTGGGGAGCAGTACTTC
TRBD1	TRBJ2-7	NA	TRBV19	CASSSRTGSEQYF	TGTGCCAGTAGTAGCCGGACAGGGAGCGAGCAGTACTTC
NA	TRBJ1-1	once	TRBV29-1	CSVRAGSEAFF	TGCAGCGTTCGGGCTGGATCTGAAGCTTTCTTT
NA	TRBJ2-7	few	TRBV27	CASSLTPSYEQYF	TGTGCCAGCAGTTTAACCCCCAGCTACGAGCAGTACTTC
NA	TRBJ2-1	NA	TRBV29-1	CSVRKNNEQFF	TGCAGCGTTCGCAAGAACAATGAGCAGTTCTTC
NA	TRBJ2-1	NA	TRBV12-5	CASGLETGSDEQFF	TGTGCTAGTGGTTTGGAAACAGGTTCGGATGAGCAGTTCTTC
TRBD1	TRBJ1-1	NA	TRBV13	CASSLGAGGTEAFF	TGTGCCAGCAGCTTAGGGGCAGGGGGCACTGAAGCTTTCTTT
TRBD1	TRBJ1-2	NA	TRBV28	CASSISGTGGSDYTF	TGTGCCAGCAGTATCTCGGGGACAGGGGGCTCGGACTACACCTTC
TRBD1	TRBJ1-2	NA	TRBV19	CASGQGNYGYTF	TGTGCCAGCGGACAGGGGAACTATGGCTACACCTTC
NA	TRBJ2-6	NA	TRBV4-3	CASSQDPGANVLTF	TGCGCCAGCAGCCAAGACCCTGGGGCCAACGTCCTGACTTTC
NA	TRBJ2-1	NA	TRBV6-5	CASSLVSGVVDEQFF	TGTGCCAGCAGCCTGGTGTCCGGGGTGGTCGATGAGCAGTTCTTC
NA	TRBJ2-3	few	TRBV4-1	CASSQEGADTQYF	TGCGCCAGCAGCCAAGAAGGGGCAGATACGCAGTATTTT
NA	TRBJ1-1	few	TRBV7-2	CASRSGNTEAFF	TGTGCCAGCCGCTCGGGGAACACTGAAGCTTTCTTT
NA	TRBJ1-2	NA	TRBV9	CASSGYAQGDIGYGYTF	TGTGCCAGCAGCGGGTATGCCCAGGGAGATATCGGCTATGGCTACACCTTC
NA	TRBJ2-1	few	TRBV29-1	CSVDAGEDEQFF	TGCAGCGTTGATGCAGGGGAAGATGAGCAGTTCTTC
NA	TRBJ2-7	few	TRBV29-1	CSVESHYEQYF	TGCAGCGTTGAGTCCCACTACGAGCAGTACTTC
NA	TRBJ2-6	NA	TRBV2	CASSEDQMSAGANVLTF	TGTGCCAGCAGTGAAGACCAAATGTCAGCCGGGGCCAACGTCCTGACTTTC
NA	TRBJ2-7	few	TRBV30	CAWSVGQGIYEQYF	TGTGCCTGGAGTGTGGGGCAGGGAATCTACGAGCAGTACTTC
NA	TRBJ2-7	NA	TRBV25-1	CASRIGYEQYF	TGTGCCAGCAGGATCGGCTACGAGCAGTACTTC
NA	TRBJ2-1	few	TRBV27	CASSLNREQFF	TGTGCCAGCAGTTTGAACCGTGAGCAGTTCTTC
NA	TRBJ1-2	NA	TRBV5-1	CASSLWERRDGYTF	TGCGCCAGCAGCTTATGGGAGAGGAGGGATGGCTACACCTTC
NA	TRBJ2-1	NA	TRBV7-2	CASSLVPSPINEQFF	TGTGCCAGCAGCTTAGTTCCGTCCCCTATCAATGAGCAGTTCTTC
TRBD1	TRBJ2-2	NA	TRBV13	CASSLAGNRGANTGELFF	TGTGCCAGCAGCTTAGCGGGCAACAGGGGCGCGAACACCGGGGAGCTGTTTTTT
TRBD1	TRBJ1-6	few	TRBV5-6	CASSLGDRDGSPLHF	TGTGCCAGCAGCTTGGGGGACAGGGATGGTTCACCCCTCCACTTT
NA	TRBJ1-2	NA	TRBV29-1	CSVVPTHNYGYTF	TGCAGCGTCGTACCGACTCATAACTATGGCTACACCTTC
NA	TRBJ1-2	once	TRBV29-1	CSVEGNYGYTF	TGCAGCGTTGAGGGGAACTATGGCTACACCTTC
NA	TRBJ2-7	NA	TRBV7-2	CASSSGGEQYF	TGTGCCAGCAGCTCTGGGGGCGAGCAGTACTTC
NA	TRBJ2-7	NA	TRBV30	CAWSGPRQTSYEQYF	TGTGCCTGGAGTGGTCCCCGGCAGACCTCCTACGAGCAGTACTTC